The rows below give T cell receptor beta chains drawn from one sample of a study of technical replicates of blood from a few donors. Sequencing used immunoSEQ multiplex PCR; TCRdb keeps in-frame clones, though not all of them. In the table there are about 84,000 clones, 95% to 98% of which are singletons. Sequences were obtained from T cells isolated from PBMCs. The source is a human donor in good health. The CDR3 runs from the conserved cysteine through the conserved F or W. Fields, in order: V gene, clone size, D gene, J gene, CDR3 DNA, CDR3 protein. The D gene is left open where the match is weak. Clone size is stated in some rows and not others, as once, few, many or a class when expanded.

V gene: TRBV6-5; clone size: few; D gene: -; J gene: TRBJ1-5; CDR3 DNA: TGTGCCAGCAGGACCGGACACGCCGATCAGCCCCAGCATTTT; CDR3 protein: CASRTGHADQPQHF
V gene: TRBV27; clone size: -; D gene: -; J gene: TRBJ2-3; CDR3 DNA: TGTGCCAGCAGTGCCGGGCGGCTAGCGCCTAGCACAGATACGCAGTATTTT; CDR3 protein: CASSAGRLAPSTDTQYF
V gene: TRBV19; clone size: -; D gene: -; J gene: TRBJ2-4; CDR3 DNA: TGTGCCAGTAGTCGGGGATACGCCAAAAACATTCAGTACTTC; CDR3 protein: CASSRGYAKNIQYF
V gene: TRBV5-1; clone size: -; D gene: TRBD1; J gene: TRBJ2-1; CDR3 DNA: TGCGCCAGCAGCCAAACCCCGGGTGGGACAGGGGGGACCTCCTACAATGAGCAGTTCTTC; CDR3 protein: CASSQTPGGTGGTSYNEQFF
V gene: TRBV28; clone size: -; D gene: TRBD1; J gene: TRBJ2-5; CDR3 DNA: TGTGCCAGCAGTTTATTTAATTTGGGTGGGACAGGGCAAGAGACCCAGTACTTC; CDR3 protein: CASSLFNLGGTGQETQYF
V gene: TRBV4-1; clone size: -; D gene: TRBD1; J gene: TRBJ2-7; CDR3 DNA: TGCGCCAGCAGCCAGGTATTACAGGGGAAGAATGGGGAGCAGTACTTC; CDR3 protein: CASSQVLQGKNGEQYF
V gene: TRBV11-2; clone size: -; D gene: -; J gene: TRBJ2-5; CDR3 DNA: TGTGCCAGCAGCTTAGAGGGACTGGGCCAAGAGACCCAGTACTTC; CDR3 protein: CASSLEGLGQETQYF
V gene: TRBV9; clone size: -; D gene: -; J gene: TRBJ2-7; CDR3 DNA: TGTGCCAGCAGCCCCCGGGGTGCGGCGGGATACGAGCAGTACTTC; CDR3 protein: CASSPRGAAGYEQYF
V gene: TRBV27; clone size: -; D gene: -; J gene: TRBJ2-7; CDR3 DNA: TGTGCCAGCAGTTTATATTACAGCCACTACGAGCAGTACTTC; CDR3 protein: CASSLYYSHYEQYF
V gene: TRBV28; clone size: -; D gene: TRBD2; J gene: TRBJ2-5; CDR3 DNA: TGTGCCAGCATTCCGGCTAGCGGGGTCCAAGAGACCCAGTACTTC; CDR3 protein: CASIPASGVQETQYF
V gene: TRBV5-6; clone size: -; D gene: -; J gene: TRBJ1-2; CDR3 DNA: TGTGCCAGCAGCTTGGCGGGGGGCTACACCTTC; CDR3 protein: CASSLAGGYTF